Given below is one T cell receptor (beta chain) in context. Its specificity is not known. The germline V gene encodes CDR1 LGHDT and CDR2 YNNKEL (reference sequence). V shed 1 base and J shed 9 bases, with 12 bases lying between them. The CDR3 spans 14 residues. Findings and limits, study-wide: Whole repertoires were not studied in the larger cohort, only one V-J beta rearrangement.

After constant-region reverse-primer amplification, full-length variable regions underwent semi-nested PCR with Nested Universal Primer A. TCRdb analysed the 5' RACE reads with MiXCR anew, one entry per CDR3 protein. In the table there are 25,000 to 40,000 distinct CDR3 sequences, roughly 24% of which are singletons. CD4+CD45RO+CD25- cells were isolated as memory CD4+ T cells. The sequence was obtained from a female donor with breast cancer. This rearrangement joins TRBV3-1 to TRBJ2-2, with a tentative D call TRBD2 (6 bases). The sample consisted of memory CD4+ T cells sorted from blood. As to subset: memory CD4+ T cells, CD4+CD45RO+CD25-. The chain's CDR3 is CASSQGGGARELFF. As DNA, the CDR3 is TGTGCCAGCAGCCAAGGTGGAGGGGCACGGGAGCTGTTTTTT.